This T cell receptor beta chain was captured in a study of cytomegalovirus exposure and HLA in healthy donors. V was cut by 4 bases and J by 5 bases, with 14 bases left in between. The CDR3 sequence is 14 residues long. Germline CDR1 SGHNT, CDR2 YYREEE (reference sequence). Primers: 60 Vbeta forward and 13 Jbeta reverse. Generated by immunoSEQ multiplex PCR, the TCRdb table keeps only in-frame clones and is missing some. The sample carries 95,000 to 110,000 clones, around 77% recorded once. Sequencing used PBMCs. This sequence joins TRBV5-4 and TRBJ2-3, with D maybe TRBD2 (6 bases). The receptor's source is a man in his forties or fifties in good health and CMV-seropositive. The CDR3 bases are TGTGCCAGCAGCACCGGAGGGGCGGGAGATACGCAGTATTTT. Translated: CASSTGGAGDTQYF.